These 17 T cell receptor beta chains were all obtained from the same sample, sequenced in a study of monozygotic twins with inflammatory bowel disease. TCRdb re-called the 5' RACE reads, yielding one record per CDR3 amino acid sequence without DNA. Its table lists around 150,000 distinct CDR3 sequences. The sequenced sample consisted of blood. The receptors originated from a human donor with ulcerative colitis or Crohn's disease, or a healthy co-twin of an affected twin (not recorded which).

V gene TRBV28 combines with J gene TRBJ2-6. Germline-derived CDR1 and CDR2 are MDHEN and SYDVKM. The CDR3 sequence is 15 residues long. The CDR3 spells CASAFGSSGANVLTF.

The chain employs TRBV24-1 and TRBJ2-1. This CDR3 has 13 amino acids. CDR1 and CDR2 (germline): KGHDR, SFDVKD. This CDR3 is CATSGSSYNEQFF.

The rearrangement joins TRBV29-1 to TRBJ1-2. The length of the CDR3 is 12 residues. Germline V lookup: CDR1 SQVTM, CDR2 ANQGSEA. Here the CDR3 reads CSVVGNNYGYTF.

The chain combines TRBV5-5 with TRBJ2-7; TCRdb picks TRBD2, but there is no DNA to check that call. CDR1 SGHKS and CDR2 YYEKEE come from the germline V gene (reference sequence). The CDR3 consists of 16 residues. The CDR3 sequence: CASSPAEDVVRYEQYF.

The genes are TRBV6-6 and TRBJ2-7; without DNA, the TCRdb call of TRBD1 cannot be checked. Germline V gives CDR1 MNHNY, CDR2 SVGAGI (reference sequence). This CDR3 contains 14 residues. The CDR3 reads CASRPGQVPYEQYF.

V is TRBV6-5 and J is TRBJ1-1; TCRdb designates TRBD1, a call that cannot be tested without DNA. The CDR3 loop spans 15 amino acids. From germline, CDR1 is MNHEY and CDR2 SVGAGI. This CDR3 reads CASSYPGTSSWVAFF.

This chain uses TRBV7-6 with TRBJ2-3; the TCRdb call, TRBD1, lacks DNA for checking. The CDR3 covers 16 residues. Germline CDR1 and CDR2: SGHVS and FNYEAQ. The CDR3 reads CASSPKGGTRTDTQYF. The variable domain in full, with the rest retrieved from reference TRBV7-6 and TRBJ2-3, is GAGVSQSPRYKVTKRGQDVALRCDPISGHVSLYWYRQALGQGPEFLTYFNYEAQQDKSGLPNDRFSAERPEGSISTLTIQRTEQRDSAMYRCASSPKGGTRTDTQYFGPGTRLTVL.

This sequence joins TRBV7-2 and TRBJ2-7; with no DNA, the TCRdb D assignment of TRBD2 cannot be verified. This CDR3 comprises 15 residues. Germline V CDR1 and CDR2: SGHTA, FQGNSA. CDR3 residues: CASSFVLAGTPQQYF.

V gene TRBV6-1 combines with J gene TRBJ1-2. The germline V gene has CDR1 MNHNS and CDR2 SASEGT. This CDR3 is built from 14 residues. CDR3 sequence reads: CASSGYVMVDGYTF.

The rearrangement uses TRBV20-1 and TRBJ2-7; lacking DNA, the TRBD1 call made by TCRdb goes unchecked. The CDR3 is made up of 14 amino acids. Germline V CDR1 and CDR2: DFQATT, SNEGSKA (reference sequence). The CDR3 here is CSAPPGTGGHEQYF.

The rearrangement uses TRBV4-3 and TRBJ2-2. Germline lookup yields CDR1 LGHNA and CDR2 YSLEER. The CDR3 has 14 residues. The CDR3 protein is CASSQAIYTGELFF.

Here the CDR3 reads CSARERQGLTEAFF. V usage is TRBV20-1 and J usage is TRBJ1-1; no DNA is available, so the TRBD1 call from TCRdb remains unchecked. This CDR3 contains 14 residues. The V gene's germline CDR1 is DFQATT and CDR2 SNEGSKA (reference sequence).

The rearrangement links TRBV2 to TRBJ2-3. Germline assignment: CDR1 SNHLY and CDR2 FYNNEI. The CDR3 runs 13 residues. The CDR3 here is CASSPNFWDTQYF.

The V gene is TRBV6-2 or TRBV6-3, the J gene TRBJ2-7; absent DNA, TCRdb's TRBD1 call cannot be checked. Germline V gene data show CDR1 as MNHEY and CDR2 as SVGEGT. The CDR3 spans 15 residues. The CDR3 here is CASSRQGTGIYEQYF.

The chain links TRBV11-1 to TRBJ2-3; there is no DNA to check the TCRdb D call of TRBD1. The CDR3 spans 14 residues. Germline V gene data show CDR1 as SGHAT and CDR2 as FQDESV (reference sequence). The CDR3 reads CASSPTGKTDTQYF. The variable domain in full, completed from reference TRBV11-1 and TRBJ2-3, reads EAEVAQSPRYKITEKSQAVAFWCDPISGHATLYWYRQILGQGPELLVQFQDESVVDDSQLPKDRFSAERLKGVDSTLKIQPAELGDSAMYLCASSPTGKTDTQYFGPGTRLTVL.

The chain carries TRBV29-1 and TRBJ2-2; the TRBD2 assignment by TCRdb is unverifiable without DNA. This CDR3 has 13 amino acids. The germline V gene encodes CDR1 SQVTM and CDR2 ANQGSEA. This CDR3 is CSVAGGNTGELFF.

The rearrangement uses TRBV9 and TRBJ2-1; the D gene TCRdb calls, TRBD1, cannot be checked with no DNA. CDR3 length: 16 amino acids. Germline V gene sequence: CDR1 SGDLS, CDR2 YYNGEE. The CDR3 sequence: CASSVRGGGLLNEQFF.